Sequencing of this TCR beta chain was carried out in a study of sequential checkpoint blockade in melanoma. TCRdb's copy holds only in-frame clones and misses some; the assay was immunoSEQ multiplex PCR. The table records some 6,000 clones, 53% of them present only once. This clone was seen a few times. The junction had 19 bases not matched to a gene; V was cut back by 4 bases and J by 5 bases. The CDR3 runs 19 residues. From germline, CDR1 is SGDLS and CDR2 YYNGEE. Treatment reported: randomized to nivolumab then ipilimumab (arm A) or the reverse (arm B). DNA-damaging chemotherapy had not been given to any patient beforehand. PBMC sorting kept live CD3+CD8+ cells without CD19 or CD56.

The sample here was CD8+ T cells sorted from blood (inferred from file names), taken from a patient given nivolumab and ipilimumab in sequence. The source of this sequence is a human donor with melanoma. The chain uses TRBV9 and TRBJ2-2; 8 nucleotides align to TRBD2. The CDR3 coding sequence is TGTGCCAGCAGCCCGAGGCCCCGTCTGGGACTAGTCACGACCGGGGAGCTGTTTTTT. It specifies CASSPRPRLGLVTTGELFF.